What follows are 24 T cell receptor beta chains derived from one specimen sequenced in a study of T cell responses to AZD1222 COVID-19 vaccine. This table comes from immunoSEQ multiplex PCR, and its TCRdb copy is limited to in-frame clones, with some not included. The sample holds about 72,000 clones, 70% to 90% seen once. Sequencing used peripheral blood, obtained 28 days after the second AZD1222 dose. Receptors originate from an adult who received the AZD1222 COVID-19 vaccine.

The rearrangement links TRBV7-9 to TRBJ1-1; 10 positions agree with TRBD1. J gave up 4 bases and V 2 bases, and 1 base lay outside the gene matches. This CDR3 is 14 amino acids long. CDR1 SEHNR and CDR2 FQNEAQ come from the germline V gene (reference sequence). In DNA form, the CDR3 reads TGTGCCAGCAGCTTAAGGGACAGGGGCACTGAAGCTTTCTTT. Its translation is CASSLRDRGTEAFF.

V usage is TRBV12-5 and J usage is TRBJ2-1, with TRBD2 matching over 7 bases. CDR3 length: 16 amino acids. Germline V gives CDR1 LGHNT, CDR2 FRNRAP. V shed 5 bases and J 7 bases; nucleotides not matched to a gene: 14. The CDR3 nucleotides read TGTGCTAGTGGTCCAATGGGACCCATACTAGCGAATGAGCAGTTCTTC. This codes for CASGPMGPILANEQFF.

CDR3 amino acids: CASSPTGTEAFF. CDR3 coding DNA: TGTGCCAGCAGCCCCACGGGGACTGAAGCTTTCTTT. V usage is TRBV9 and J usage is TRBJ1-1; D gene ambiguous. CDR1 and CDR2 (germline): SGDLS, YYNGEE. This CDR3 contains 12 residues. With 4 bases removed from V and 5 bases from J, the gap between germline ends came to 9 bases.

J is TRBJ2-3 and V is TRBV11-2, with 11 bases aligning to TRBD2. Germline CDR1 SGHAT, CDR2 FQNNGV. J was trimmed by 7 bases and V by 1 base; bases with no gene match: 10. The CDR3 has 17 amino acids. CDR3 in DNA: TGTGCCAGCAGCTTAGGGTCCGGCTCTAGCGGGAGGTATACGCAGTATTTT. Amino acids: CASSLGSGSSGRYTQYF.

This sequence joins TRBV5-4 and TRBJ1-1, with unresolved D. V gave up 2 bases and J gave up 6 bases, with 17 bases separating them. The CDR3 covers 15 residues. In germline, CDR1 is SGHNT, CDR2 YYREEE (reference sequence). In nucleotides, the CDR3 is TGTGCCAGCAGCTTCCAAAATTCCGCGGGCGCTGAAGCTTTCTTT. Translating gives CASSFQNSAGAEAFF.

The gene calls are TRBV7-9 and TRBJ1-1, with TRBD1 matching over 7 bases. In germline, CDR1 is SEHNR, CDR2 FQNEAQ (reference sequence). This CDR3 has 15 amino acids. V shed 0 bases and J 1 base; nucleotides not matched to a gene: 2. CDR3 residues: CASSLAGTANTEAFF. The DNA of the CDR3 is TGTGCCAGCAGCTTAGCCGGGACAGCGAACACTGAAGCTTTCTTT.

Here the CDR3 reads CASSPGPAGNEQFF. CDR3 DNA sequence: TGTGCCAGCAGCCCTGGACCTGCCGGGAATGAGCAGTTCTTC. The chain links TRBV7-3 to TRBJ2-1; unclear D gene. Germline CDR1 is SGHTA and CDR2 is FQGTGA. The V gene lost 5 bases and the J gene lost 7 bases, with 15 bases spanning the gap. The CDR3 is 14 amino acids. Full variable domain (missing parts from reference TRBV7-3 and TRBJ2-1): GAGVSQTPSNKVTEKGKYVELRCDPISGHTALYWYRQSLGQGPEFLIYFQGTGAADDSGLPNDRFFAVRPEGSVSTLKIQRTERGDSAVYLCASSPGPAGNEQFFGPGTRLTVL.

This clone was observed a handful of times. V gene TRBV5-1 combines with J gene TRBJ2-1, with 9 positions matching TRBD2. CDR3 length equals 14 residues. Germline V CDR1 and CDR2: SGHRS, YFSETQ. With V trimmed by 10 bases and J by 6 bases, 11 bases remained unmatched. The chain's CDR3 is CASSVRLAANEQFF. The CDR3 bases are TGCGCCTCCTCGGTCCGACTAGCGGCCAATGAGCAGTTCTTC.

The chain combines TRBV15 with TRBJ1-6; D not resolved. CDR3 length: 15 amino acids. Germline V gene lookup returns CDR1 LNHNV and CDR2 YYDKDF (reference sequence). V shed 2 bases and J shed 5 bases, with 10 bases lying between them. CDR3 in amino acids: CATSRSQANNSPLHF. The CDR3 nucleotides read TGTGCCACCAGCAGATCGCAGGCTAATAATTCACCCCTCCACTTT. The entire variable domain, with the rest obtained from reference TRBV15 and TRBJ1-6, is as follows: DAMVIQNPRYQVTQFGKPVTLSCSQTLNHNVMYWYQQKSSQAPKLLFHYYDKDFNNEADTPDNFQSRRPNTSFCFLDIRSPGLGDTAMYLCATSRSQANNSPLHFGNGTRLTVT.

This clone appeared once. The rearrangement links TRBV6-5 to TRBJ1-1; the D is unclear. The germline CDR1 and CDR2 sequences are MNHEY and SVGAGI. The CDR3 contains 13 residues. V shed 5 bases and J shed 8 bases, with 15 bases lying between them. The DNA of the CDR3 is TGTGCCAGCAGTACACAAGGAGCAGTAGAAGCTTTCTTT. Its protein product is CASSTQGAVEAFF.

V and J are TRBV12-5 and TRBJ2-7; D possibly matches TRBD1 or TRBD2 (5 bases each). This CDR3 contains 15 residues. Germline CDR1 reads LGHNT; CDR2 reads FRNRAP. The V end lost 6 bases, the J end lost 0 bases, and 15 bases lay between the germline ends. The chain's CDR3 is CASGRRDASSYEQYF. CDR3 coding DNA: TGTGCTAGTGGACGCCGGGACGCAAGCTCCTACGAGCAGTACTTC.

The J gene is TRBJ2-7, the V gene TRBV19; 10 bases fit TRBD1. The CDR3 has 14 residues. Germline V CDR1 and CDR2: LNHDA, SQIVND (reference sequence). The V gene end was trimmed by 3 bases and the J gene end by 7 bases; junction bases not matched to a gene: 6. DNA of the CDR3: TGTGCCAGTAGTATTGGACAGGGGGTGAATGAGCAGTACTTC. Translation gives CASSIGQGVNEQYF.

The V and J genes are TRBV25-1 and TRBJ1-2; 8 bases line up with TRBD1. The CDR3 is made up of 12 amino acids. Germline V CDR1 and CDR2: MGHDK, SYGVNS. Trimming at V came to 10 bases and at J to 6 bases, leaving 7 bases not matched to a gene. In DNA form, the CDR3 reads TGTGCCACTTTACAGGGGGTCAATGGCTACACCTTC. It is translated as CATLQGVNGYTF.

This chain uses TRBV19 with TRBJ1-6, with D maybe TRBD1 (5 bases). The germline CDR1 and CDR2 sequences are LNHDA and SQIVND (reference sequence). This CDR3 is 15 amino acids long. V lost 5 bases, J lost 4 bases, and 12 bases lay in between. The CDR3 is CASSSGNGYNSPLHF. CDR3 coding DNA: TGTGCCAGTAGTTCAGGGAATGGATATAATTCACCCCTCCACTTT.

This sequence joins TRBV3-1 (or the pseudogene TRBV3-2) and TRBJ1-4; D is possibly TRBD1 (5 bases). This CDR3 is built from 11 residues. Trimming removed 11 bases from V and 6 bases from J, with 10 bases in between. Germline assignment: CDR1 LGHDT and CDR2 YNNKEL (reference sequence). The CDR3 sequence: CASGRDEKLFF. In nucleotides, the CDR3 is TGTGCCTCGGGCAGGGATGAAAAACTGTTTTTT.

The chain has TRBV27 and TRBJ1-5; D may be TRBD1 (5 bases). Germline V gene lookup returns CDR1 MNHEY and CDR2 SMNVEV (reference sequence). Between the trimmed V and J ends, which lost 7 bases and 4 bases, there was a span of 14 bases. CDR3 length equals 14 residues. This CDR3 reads CASNPTGGNQPQHF. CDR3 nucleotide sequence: TGTGCCAGCAACCCGACGGGGGGAAATCAGCCCCAGCATTTT.

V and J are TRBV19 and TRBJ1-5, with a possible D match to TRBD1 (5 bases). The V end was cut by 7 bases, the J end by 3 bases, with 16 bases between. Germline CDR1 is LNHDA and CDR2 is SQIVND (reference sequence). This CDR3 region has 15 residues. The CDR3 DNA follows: TGTGCCAGTAACCGACGGGCAGGGTCCAATCAGCCCCAGCATTTT. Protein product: CASNRRAGSNQPQHF. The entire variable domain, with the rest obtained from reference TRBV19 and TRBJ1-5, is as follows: DGGITQSPKYLFRKEGQNVTLSCEQNLNHDAMYWYRQDPGQGLRLIYYSQIVNDFQKGDIAEGYSVSREKKESFPLTVTSAQKNPTAFYLCASNRRAGSNQPQHFGDGTRLSIL.

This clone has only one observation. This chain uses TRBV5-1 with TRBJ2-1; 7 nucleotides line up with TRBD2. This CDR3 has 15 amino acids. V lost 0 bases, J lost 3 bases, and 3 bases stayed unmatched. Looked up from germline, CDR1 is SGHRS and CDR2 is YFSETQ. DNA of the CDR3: TGCGCCAGCAGCTTGGCTAGCGGCGTCTACAATGAGCAGTTCTTC. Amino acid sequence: CASSLASGVYNEQFF. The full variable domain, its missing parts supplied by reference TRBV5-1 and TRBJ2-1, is KAGVTQTPRYLIKTRGQQVTLSCSPISGHRSVSWYQQTPGQGLQFLFEYFSETQRNKGNFPGRFSGRQFSNSRSEMNVSTLELGDSALYLCASSLASGVYNEQFFGPGTRLTVL.

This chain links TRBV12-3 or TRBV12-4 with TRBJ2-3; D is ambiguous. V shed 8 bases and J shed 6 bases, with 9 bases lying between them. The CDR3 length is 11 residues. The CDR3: CASPFEDTQYF. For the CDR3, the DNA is TGTGCCAGCCCCTTCGAGGATACGCAGTATTTT.

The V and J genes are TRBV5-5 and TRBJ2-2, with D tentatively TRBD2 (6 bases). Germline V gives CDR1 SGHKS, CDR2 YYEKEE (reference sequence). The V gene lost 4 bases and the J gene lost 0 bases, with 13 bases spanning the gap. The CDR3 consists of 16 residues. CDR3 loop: CASSPVGTSNTGELFF. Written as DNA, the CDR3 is TGTGCCAGCAGCCCGGTGGGGACTTCGAACACCGGGGAGCTGTTTTTT.

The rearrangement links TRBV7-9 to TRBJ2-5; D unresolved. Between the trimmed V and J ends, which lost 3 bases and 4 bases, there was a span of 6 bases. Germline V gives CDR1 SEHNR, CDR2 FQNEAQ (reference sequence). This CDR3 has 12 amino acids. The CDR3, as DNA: TGTGCCAGCAGCTTCGTGGGAGAGACCCAGTACTTC. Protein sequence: CASSFVGETQYF.

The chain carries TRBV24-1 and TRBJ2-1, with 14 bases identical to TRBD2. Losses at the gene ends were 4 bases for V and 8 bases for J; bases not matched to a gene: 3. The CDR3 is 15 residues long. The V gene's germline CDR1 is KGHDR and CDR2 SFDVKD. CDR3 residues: CATSDTGLAGDEQFF. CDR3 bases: TGTGCCACCAGTGACACGGGACTAGCGGGAGATGAGCAGTTCTTC.

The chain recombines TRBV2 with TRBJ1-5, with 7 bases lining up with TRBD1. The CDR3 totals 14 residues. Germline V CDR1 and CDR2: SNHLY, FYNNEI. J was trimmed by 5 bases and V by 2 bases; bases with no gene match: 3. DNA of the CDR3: TGTGCCAGCAGTGAAAGGACAGGAGATCAGCCCCAGCATTTT. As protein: CASSERTGDQPQHF.

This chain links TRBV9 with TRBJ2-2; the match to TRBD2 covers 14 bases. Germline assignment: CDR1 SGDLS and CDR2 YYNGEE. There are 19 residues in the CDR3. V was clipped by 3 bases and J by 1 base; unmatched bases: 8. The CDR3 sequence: CASSGGSGTSGRNTGELFF. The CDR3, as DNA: TGTGCCAGCAGCGGGGGCTCCGGGACTAGCGGGAGGAACACCGGGGAGCTGTTTTTT.